The rows below give T cell receptor beta chains drawn from one sample of a study of human T cells and chemical hapten exposure. One entry per CDR3 protein results from TCRdb running MiXCR on the RACE reads. The table lists 35,000 or so distinct CDR3 sequences, approximately 10% of them singletons. The sequencing used whole blood, collected in connection with sensitization to the hapten diphenylcyclopropenone (DPC). These receptors were collected from a man aged 45-65 years with alopecia areata. Some clones in this sample may be carry-over from other donors' samples. Both conserved end residues are part of each CDR3. D genes are given only for firm matches. Where a row states a size, it is once, few, many or the class of an expanded clone; other rows omit it.

>many|TRBD1|TRBV28|TRBJ1-3
CASSFTTGVGNTIYF
TGTGCCAGCAGTTTCACGACAGGGGTCGGAAACACCATATATTTT
>-|-|TRBV20-1|TRBJ1-1
CSARVGIEAFF
TGCAGTGCTAGAGTAGGGATTGAAGCTTTCTTT
>-|-|TRBV2|TRBJ1-5
CASSSRRGNQPQHF
TGTGCCAGCTCGAGCAGGAGGGGCAATCAGCCCCAGCATTTT
>many|-|TRBV5-1|TRBJ2-1
CASSSGRGSYNEQFF
TGCGCCAGCAGTTCCGGCAGGGGCTCCTACAATGAGCAGTTCTTC
>few|TRBD2|TRBV2|TRBJ2-1
CASGNLAGTSYNEQFF
TGTGCCAGCGGCAACCTAGCGGGGACCTCCTACAATGAGCAGTTCTTC
>many|TRBD1|TRBV19|TRBJ2-5
CASSMTGGLGETQYF
TGTGCCAGTAGTATGACAGGGGGATTGGGGGAGACCCAGTACTTC
>medium-sized|-|TRBV12-3/TRBV12-4|TRBJ2-7
CASSLAETYEQYF
TGTGCCAGCAGTTTGGCGGAAACCTACGAGCAGTACTTC
>few|-|TRBV20-1|TRBJ1-1
CSPGMNTEAFF
TGCAGTCCAGGGATGAACACTGAAGCTTTCTTT
>-|-|TRBV7-2|TRBJ2-1
CASSLRGTGTYNEQFF
TGTGCCAGCAGCTTAAGGGGGACGGGAACCTACAATGAGCAGTTCTTC
>many|-|TRBV6-4|TRBJ2-1
CASKAEINEQFF
TGTGCCAGCAAGGCCGAGATCAATGAGCAGTTCTTC
>-|-|TRBV10-3|TRBJ1-1
CAISREGNTEAFF
TGTGCCATCAGCCGGGAGGGGAACACTGAAGCTTTCTTT
>few|-|TRBV11-1|TRBJ2-2
CASSLAFGAGELFF
-
>many|TRBD2|TRBV7-9|TRBJ2-1
CASSLVDGRAVNEQFF
TGTGCCAGCAGCTTAGTTGACGGGAGGGCCGTCAATGAGCAGTTCTTC
>-|TRBD2|TRBV20-1|TRBJ2-1
CSGAGSGLYNEQFF
TGCAGTGGAGCCGGTAGCGGGCTATACAATGAGCAGTTCTTC
>few|-|TRBV7-8|TRBJ1-4
CASSLTATNEKLFF
TGTGCCAGCAGCCTGACAGCAACTAATGAAAAACTGTTTTTT
>many|TRBD1|TRBV19|TRBJ2-3
CASSTGQGAGDTQYF
TGTGCCAGCAGCACCGGACAGGGGGCAGGAGATACGCAGTATTTT
>few|-|TRBV29-1|TRBJ1-2
CSVEEYGYTF
TGCAGCGTAGAAGAATATGGCTACACCTTC
>many|TRBD2|TRBV10-3|TRBJ2-5
CAISGLAGVGETQYF
TGTGCCATCAGTGGACTAGCGGGAGTCGGAGAGACCCAGTACTTC
>many|-|TRBV29-1|TRBJ2-7
CSYSEGYYEQYF
TGCAGCTATTCTGAGGGTTACTACGAGCAGTACTTC
>-|-|TRBV6-1|TRBJ2-3
CATGPGVDTQYF
TGTGCCACCGGGCCCGGGGTCGATACGCAGTATTTT
>few|-|TRBV2|TRBJ2-2
CASKKEPNTGELFF
TGTGCCAGCAAAAAGGAACCGAACACCGGGGAGCTGTTTTTT
>-|TRBD2|TRBV6-2/TRBV6-3|TRBJ2-3
CASSRGLARSTDTQYF
TGTGCCAGTAGTAGGGGACTAGCAAGGAGCACAGATACGCAGTATTTT
>many|TRBD1|TRBV6-6|TRBJ1-5
CASSYSGDRGFNQPQHF
TGTGCCAGCAGTTACTCTGGGGACAGGGGGTTCAATCAGCCCCAGCATTTT
>many|TRBD1|TRBV12-3/TRBV12-4|TRBJ2-7
CASSPGTGGQEQYF
TGTGCCAGCAGCCCCGGGACAGGGGGCCAAGAGCAGTACTTC
>many|TRBD1|TRBV25-1|TRBJ2-2
CASSRTGTNTGELFF
TGTGCCAGCAGTAGGACAGGGACGAACACCGGGGAGCTGTTTTTT
>many|TRBD2|TRBV7-3|TRBJ2-1
CASSEWVAGGYNEQFF
TGTGCCAGCAGCGAATGGGTAGCGGGAGGGTACAATGAGCAGTTCTTC
>many|-|TRBV24-1|TRBJ2-3
CATSGPGDTQYF
TGTGCCACCAGTGGCCCTGGGGATACGCAGTATTTT
>many|-|TRBV12-3/TRBV12-4|TRBJ1-5
CASSPASNQPQHF
TGTGCCAGCAGTCCCGCTAGCAATCAGCCCCAGCATTTT
>many|TRBD2|TRBV5-6|TRBJ2-1
CASSLGGGSSYNEQFF
TGTGCCAGCAGCTTGGGGGGCGGGAGCTCCTACAATGAGCAGTTCTTC
>many|-|TRBV28|TRBJ2-7
CASSVPSTYEQYF
TGTGCCAGCAGTGTTCCCTCCACCTACGAGCAGTACTTC
>many|-|TRBV20-1|TRBJ2-7
CSARNPPGYEQYF
TGCAGTGCCCGTAACCCTCCCGGCTACGAGCAGTACTTC
>many|-|TRBV27|TRBJ2-2
CASSLEQGRGKELFF
TGTGCCAGCAGTTTGGAACAGGGGAGGGGGAAGGAGCTGTTTTTT
>-|-|TRBV7-9|TRBJ2-3
CASSFEGHGTDTQYF
TGTGCCAGCAGCTTTGAGGGCCACGGCACAGATACGCAGTATTTT
>many|TRBD1|TRBV12-3/TRBV12-4|TRBJ2-3
CASSSQGAHTDTQYF
TGTGCCAGCAGTTCACAGGGGGCCCACACAGATACGCAGTATTTT
>many|-|TRBV20-1|TRBJ1-1
CSATPGGAGKNTEAFF
TGCAGTGCTACCCCCGGGGGGGCAGGGAAGAACACTGAAGCTTTCTTT
>many|TRBD2|TRBV11-3|TRBJ2-2
CASSPTTSVGELFF
TGTGCCAGCAGCCCGACGACTAGCGTCGGGGAGCTGTTTTTT
>many|-|TRBV20-1|TRBJ1-6
CSASPGGVGNSPLHF
TGCAGTGCTAGTCCCGGGGGAGTAGGTAATTCACCCCTCCACTTT
>many|TRBD2|TRBV7-2|TRBJ2-3
CASSLTGGVDTQYF
TGTGCCAGCAGCTTAACGGGAGGGGTAGATACGCAGTATTTT
>-|-|TRBV7-9|TRBJ1-6
CASSSNVNSPLHF
TGTGCCAGCAGCTCAAACGTTAATTCACCCCTCCACTTT
>many|TRBD1|TRBV2|TRBJ1-6
CASSGGTGLSPLHF
TGTGCCAGCAGTGGGGGGACAGGGTTGTCACCCCTCCACTTT
>many|-|TRBV20-1|TRBJ2-1
CSQGGEIHNEQFF
TGCAGTCAGGGGGGGGAGATCCACAATGAGCAGTTCTTC